This T cell receptor (beta chain) originates from a study of T and B cells in COVID-19 patients (dated by TCRdb to about 2020). The study in broad terms: Using TRB and IGH repertoire sequencing of peripheral blood, the study characterized adaptive immunity in COVID-19 patients who had active infection or had recovered. A recovered cohort was made up of 15 to 19 patients contributing fewer than 25 samples, mostly after mild to moderate COVID-19 managed as outpatients. As many as 9 follow-up blood samples were taken per patient, and some of the samples covered different disease stages within the same individual. Median age was approximately 35 years in the recovered cohort versus about 67 years in the active-infection cohort. Of the approximately 19 patients in the active-infection cohort, about a dozen were critically ill and needed mechanical ventilation or ECMO. Comorbidities linked to unfavorable COVID-19 outcome were present in 18 of the 20 patients in the active-infection cohort. The repository of TCR and BCR sequences included about 69 time points from about 35 patients, and more than 7.5 million TCR sequences were analysed. For the repertoire analyses, the comparison was an age-matched reference group of roughly 37 healthy donors who were negative for COVID-19 antibodies. Because samples were available both during active disease and after recovery, two patients were counted in both the recovered and the active cohorts.

Genomic DNA extracted from blood was used in amounts of roughly 250-500 ng for amplification of TRB repertoires. Overall study results and their limits: The reported TCR clusters were stated to require prospective validation before clinical use. Specific T cell subsets (CD4+/Treg/CD8+) and sorted SARS-CoV-2-responsive or tetramer+ T cells had not yet been sequenced, and these experiments were ongoing. Blood samples obtained from mildly ill patients during symptoms, as well as early samples obtained from severe cases, were available only in scarce numbers. During active COVID-19 the TRB repertoires were highly clonal, but at recovery diversity and richness rose above the levels seen in healthy donors. Strongly skewed TRBV/TRBJ gene usage was reported in patients with COVID-19. The cohort was considered too small for HLA contributions to COVID-19 susceptibility or severity to be assessed. The recovered cohort had 2,300 or so exclusive TCR clusters, including around 30 low-pGen clusters.

As for this clonotype: Its antigen remains unidentified. Base qualities are not at hand, and no much larger clone is one base apart.

CDR1 is given as PRHDT and CDR2 as FYEKMQ, both from the germline V gene (reference sequence). Counted from cysteine to phenylalanine, this CDR3 has 16 amino acids. The retained sequence is limited to the CDR3, 48 bases, with the frame set at the first base. Germline trimming: 4 bases from V, 4 bases from J; junction bases outside gene matches: 6. The sample was run on an Illumina MiSeq. TRB rearrangements were amplified by multiplex PCR with BIOMED2 TRB-A/B primer pools. Illumina-compatible adapters and 7-nucleotide sample barcodes were added to the amplicons in two consecutive PCRs. Phusion HS II polymerase was used for all library PCRs. The amplicons were purified from gel with the NucleoSpin Gel and PCR Clean-up kit, measured on Qubit, and combined at 4 nM. Amplicon pool quality was checked on an Agilent 2100 Bioanalyzer before Illumina next-generation sequencing. Per the original workflow: MiXCR 3.0.8 with the default MiXCR reference library was used to annotate TRB rearrangements. Non-productive reads and sequences with fewer than 2 reads were removed, and every unique CDR3 nucleotide sequence was treated as one clone. Clonality, diversity, richness and V-J gene usage were computed in R 3.5.1. GLIPH2 was used to cluster TCRs by CDR3 similarity, and OLGA was used to calculate generation probabilities. GLIPH2 clusters were kept only when the clusters contained at least four unique TCR clonotypes present in at least three individuals. Using fastp at Q25 and MiXCR, TCRdb reprocessed the public reads and kept productive beta chains. Each entry is one CDR3 protein sequence, shown with its most common DNA and genes. TCRdb, rather than the study authors, made the V and J calls. The sample includes 4,500 to 5,500 distinct CDR3 sequences, with 25% to 35% observed a single time. The leading ten clones occupy roughly 14% of the sample.

The sequence was collected from a human donor with active COVID-19. What was sequenced was blood. The sequence links TRBV13 to TRBJ2-7, with 14 junctional bases fitting TRBD2. The CDR3 here reads CASSSSGTSGSYEQYF. The nucleotides are TGTGCCAGCAGCTCATCCGGGACTAGCGGGAGTTACGAGCAGTACTTC. Here the CDR3 is joined to the reference TRBV13 and TRBJ2-7 genes, and the full variable domain is: AAGVIQSPRHLIKEKRETATLKCYPIPRHDTVYWYQQGPGQDPQFLISFYEKMQSDKGSIPDRFSAQQFSDYHSELNMSSLELGDSALYFCASSSSGTSGSYEQYFGPGTRLTVT.